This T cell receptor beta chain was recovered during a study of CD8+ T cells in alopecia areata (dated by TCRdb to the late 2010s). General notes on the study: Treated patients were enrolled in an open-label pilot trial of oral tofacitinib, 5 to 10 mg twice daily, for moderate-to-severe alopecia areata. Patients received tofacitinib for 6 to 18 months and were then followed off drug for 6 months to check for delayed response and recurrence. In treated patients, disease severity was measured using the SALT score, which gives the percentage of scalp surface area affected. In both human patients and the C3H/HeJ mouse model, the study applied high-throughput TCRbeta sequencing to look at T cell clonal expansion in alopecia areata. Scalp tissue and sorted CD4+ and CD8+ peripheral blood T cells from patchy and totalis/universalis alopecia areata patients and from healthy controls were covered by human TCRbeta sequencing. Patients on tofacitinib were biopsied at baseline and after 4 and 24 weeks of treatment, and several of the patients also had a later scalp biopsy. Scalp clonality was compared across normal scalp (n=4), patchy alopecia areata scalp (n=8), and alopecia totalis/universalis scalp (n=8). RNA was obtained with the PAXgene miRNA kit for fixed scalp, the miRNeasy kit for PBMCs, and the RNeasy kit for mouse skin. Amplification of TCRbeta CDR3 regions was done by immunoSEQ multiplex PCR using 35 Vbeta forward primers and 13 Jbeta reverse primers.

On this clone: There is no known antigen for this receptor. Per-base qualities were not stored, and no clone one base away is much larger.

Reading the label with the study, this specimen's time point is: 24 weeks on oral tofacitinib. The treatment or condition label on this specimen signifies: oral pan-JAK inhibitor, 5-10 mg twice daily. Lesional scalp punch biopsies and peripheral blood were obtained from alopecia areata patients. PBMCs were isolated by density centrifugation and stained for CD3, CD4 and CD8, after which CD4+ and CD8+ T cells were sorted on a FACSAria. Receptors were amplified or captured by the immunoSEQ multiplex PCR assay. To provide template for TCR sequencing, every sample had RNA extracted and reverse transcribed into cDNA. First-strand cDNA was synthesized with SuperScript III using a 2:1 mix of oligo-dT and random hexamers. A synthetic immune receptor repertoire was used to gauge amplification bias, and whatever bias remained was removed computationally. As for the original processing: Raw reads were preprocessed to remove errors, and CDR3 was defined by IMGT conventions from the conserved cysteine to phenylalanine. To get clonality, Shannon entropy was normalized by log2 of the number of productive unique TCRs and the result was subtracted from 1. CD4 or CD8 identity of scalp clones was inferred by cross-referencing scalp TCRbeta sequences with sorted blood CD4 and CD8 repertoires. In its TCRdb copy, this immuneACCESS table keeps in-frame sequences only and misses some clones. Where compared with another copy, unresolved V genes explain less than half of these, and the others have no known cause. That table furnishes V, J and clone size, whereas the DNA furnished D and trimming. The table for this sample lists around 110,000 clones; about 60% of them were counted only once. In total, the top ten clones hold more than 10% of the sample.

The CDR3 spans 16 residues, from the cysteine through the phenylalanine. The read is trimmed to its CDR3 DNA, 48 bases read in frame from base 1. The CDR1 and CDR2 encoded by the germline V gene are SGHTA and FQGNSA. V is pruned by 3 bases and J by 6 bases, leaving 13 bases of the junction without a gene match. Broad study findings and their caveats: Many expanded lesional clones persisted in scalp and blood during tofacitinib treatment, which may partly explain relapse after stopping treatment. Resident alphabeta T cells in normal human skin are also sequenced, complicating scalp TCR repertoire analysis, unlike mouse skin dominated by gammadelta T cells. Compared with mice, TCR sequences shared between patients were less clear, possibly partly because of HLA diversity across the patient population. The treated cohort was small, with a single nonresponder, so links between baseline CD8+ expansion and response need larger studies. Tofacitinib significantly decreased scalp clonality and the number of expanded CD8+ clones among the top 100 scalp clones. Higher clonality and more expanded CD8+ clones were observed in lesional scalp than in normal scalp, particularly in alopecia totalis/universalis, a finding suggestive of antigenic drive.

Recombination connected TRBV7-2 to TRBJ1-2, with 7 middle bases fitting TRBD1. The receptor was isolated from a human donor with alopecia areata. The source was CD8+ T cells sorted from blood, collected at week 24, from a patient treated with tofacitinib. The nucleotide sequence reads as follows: TGTGCCAGCAGCTTGTTACTAGAGGGACAGAGCAATGGCTACACCTTC. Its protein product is CASSLLLEGQSNGYTF.